The clone carrying this T cell receptor beta chain was counted only a few times. In the study's own analysis: How many nucleated cells were present was estimated from reference gene primer amplification. Using immunoSEQ multiplex PCR, the repertoire was profiled, and TCRdb retains in-frame clones only, with some absent. V and J calls and clone size are as listed in that table; D and trimming were resolved from the DNA. This table holds roughly 160,000 clones, 85% to 90% found once. Patients from Seattle were sampled longitudinally, starting during active infection. These data are taken from a study of blood T cell repertoires in COVID-19. Study-level background: Sites in the United States, Italy and Spain provided acute and convalescent COVID-19 samples.

Germline CDR1 is SGDLS and CDR2 is YYNGEE. The ends lost 0 bases at V and 11 bases at J; junction bases unmatched: 11. This CDR3 is 15 amino acids long. The sequencing input was peripheral blood. This clonotype was obtained from an elderly woman with COVID-19, enrolled during active disease. This chain joins TRBV9 and TRBJ1-5, with 7 bases aligning to TRBD1. CDR3 coding DNA: TGTGCCAGCAGCGTAGGGGACAGCGCGGTATCATCCCAGCATTTT. Protein sequence: CASSVGDSAVSSQHF.